This entry lists 17 T cell receptor beta chains sequenced from one sample in a study of beta chain features in type 1 diabetes listed by TCRdb under 2018. No cognate antigen is known for these TCRs. Summary of the overall study and its limitations: Type 1 diabetes patients showed a moderate but significant shortening of TCRB CDR3 length in all four CD4+ subsets.

The library was obtained by the immunoSEQ multiplex PCR assay. The High Capacity cDNA Reverse Transcription Kit was used to reverse transcribe all of the isolated RNA, meaning that expressed TCRB transcripts were what got sequenced. This immuneACCESS table, as held by TCRdb, lists in-frame sequences with V and J called but not all clones. Of the missing ones, under half trace to an unresolved V gene in checked studies; the others have no known cause. This sample has around 690,000 clones in its table, and over 10% of those were observed once. The ten largest clones add up to roughly 0.12% of the sample. Input material: naive CD4+ T cells from blood. The cell subset or site label corresponds to: true naive CD4+ T cells. These receptors were taken from a man in his thirties or forties with type 1 diabetes.

The chain has TRBV28 and TRBJ2-5, with 12 bases identical to TRBD1. The CDR3 has 16 amino acids. The V gene end was trimmed by 6 bases and the J gene end by 5 bases; junction bases not matched to a gene: 10. Germline V CDR1 and CDR2: MDHEN, SYDVKM. CDR3: CASRPVGTGGWETQYF. In DNA form, the CDR3 reads TGTGCCAGCAGGCCAGTAGGGACAGGGGGCTGGGAGACCCAGTACTTC.

Notes on this clone: The same CDR3 is also encoded by other DNA sequences in this sample. This chain joins TRBV18 and TRBJ1-4; no clear D. The CDR3 length is 14 residues. Between the trimmed V and J ends, which lost 1 base and 6 bases, there was a span of 9 bases. Germline CDR1 and CDR2: KGHSH and LQKENI. This chain's CDR3 is CASSPRGSDEKLFF. The DNA of the CDR3 is TGTGCCAGCTCACCACGGGGTTCGGATGAAAAACTGTTTTTT. Full variable domain (outside the CDR3, taken from reference TRBV18 and TRBJ1-4): NAGVMQNPRHLVRRRGQEARLRCSPMKGHSHVYWYRQLPEEGLKFMVYLQKENIIDESGMPKERFSAEFPKEGPSILRIQQVVRGDSAAYFCASSPRGSDEKLFFGSGTQLSVL.

There are a few counts of this clone. The chain carries TRBV27 and TRBJ1-4; TRBD1 matches at 7 bases. The CDR3 sequence is 14 residues long. Germline CDR1 MNHEY, CDR2 SMNVEV (reference sequence). V shed 6 bases, J shed 8 bases, and the junction held 9 bases outside the gene matches. CDR3 DNA: TGTGCCAGCAGCCCCAGACAGGGTCGGGAAAAACTGTTTTTT. Its protein product is CASSPRQGREKLFF.

The V gene is TRBV28, the J gene TRBJ1-2, with unresolved D. The CDR3 has 14 residues. V lost 2 bases, J lost 4 bases, and 11 bases lay in between. The V gene's germline CDR1 is MDHEN and CDR2 SYDVKM. Here the CDR3 DNA reads TGTGCCAGCAGTTTAAAAACAGAACGCTATGGCTACACCTTC. Translating gives CASSLKTERYGYTF.

This clone has a handful of counts. The CDR3 region is CASSNGQTSYEQYF. The CDR3 DNA sequence: TGTGCCAGCAGCAACGGACAGACCTCCTACGAGCAGTACTTC. The V call is TRBV13, the J call TRBJ2-7, with D possibly TRBD1 on 6 matching bases. The ends were cut back, 5 bases at V and 0 bases at J, with 11 bases in the middle. This CDR3 has 14 residues. Germline CDR1 PRHDT, CDR2 FYEKMQ (reference sequence).

Points on this clone: Other DNA sequences in the sample encode the same CDR3. The chain has TRBV4-3 and TRBJ2-1; maybe TRBD1 (5 bases). The germline V gene has CDR1 LGHNA and CDR2 YSLEER. With 4 bases removed from V and 0 bases from J, the gap between germline ends came to 10 bases. This CDR3 is built from 15 residues. CDR3 protein: CASSPDSSSYNEQFF. The DNA of the CDR3 is TGCGCCAGCAGCCCCGACAGCAGCTCCTACAATGAGCAGTTCTTC.

The chain recombines TRBV27 with TRBJ2-1; 7 bases fit TRBD1. Trimming removed 5 bases from V and 12 bases from J; junction bases left unmatched: 10. The CDR3 has 13 residues. From germline, CDR1 is MNHEY and CDR2 SMNVEV (reference sequence). DNA for the CDR3: TGTGCCAGCAGTGTAACAGGGGAGCTTGCGCAGTTCTTC. Its translation: CASSVTGELAQFF.

V and J are TRBV27 and TRBJ2-3; the D call may be TRBD1 or TRBD2 (5 bases each). Germline values: CDR1 MNHEY, CDR2 SMNVEV (reference sequence). V shed 6 bases and J shed 3 bases, with 10 bases lying between them. The CDR3 consists of 13 residues. The CDR3: CASSSGRTDTQYF. CDR3 bases: TGTGCCAGCAGCTCAGGGAGAACAGATACGCAGTATTTT.

This clone was seen more than once but under ten times. This rearrangement joins TRBV6-5 to TRBJ1-3; the D is unclear. The CDR3 spans 15 residues. V was clipped by 7 bases and J by 0 bases, with 13 bases between them. The germline V gene has CDR1 MNHEY and CDR2 SVGAGI. The CDR3 protein is CASTNEGFSGNTIYF. The CDR3 DNA reads TGTGCCAGCACCAACGAGGGATTCTCTGGAAACACCATATATTTT.

This clone was observed a few times. The chain recombines TRBV29-1 with TRBJ1-2, with D unresolved. The length of the CDR3 is 12 residues. Germline CDR1 reads SQVTM; CDR2 reads ANQGSEA. Trimming removed 3 bases from V and 4 bases from J, with 9 bases in between. The CDR3: CSVEIASYGYTF. The CDR3 DNA follows: TGCAGCGTTGAGATTGCCAGCTATGGCTACACCTTC. The full variable domain, its missing parts supplied by reference TRBV29-1 and TRBJ1-2, is SAVISQKPSRDICQRGTSLTIQCQVDSQVTMMFWYRQQPGQSLTLIATANQGSEATYESGFVIDKFPISRPNLTFSTLTVSNMSPEDSSIYLCSVEIASYGYTFGSGTRLTVV.

V usage is TRBV30 and J usage is TRBJ2-7; no clear D gene. Germline assignment: CDR1 GTSNPN and CDR2 SVGIG (reference sequence). This CDR3 is 13 amino acids long. V was clipped by 3 bases and J by 3 bases, with 12 bases between them. The CDR3 here is CAWRLGSSYEQYF. The CDR3, as DNA: TGTGCCTGGAGGCTGGGCTCAAGCTACGAGCAGTACTTC.

The genes are TRBV18 and TRBJ1-6, with a weak D call TRBD1 (5 bases). The CDR3 length is 16 residues. V was pared by 3 bases and J by 4 bases, with 13 bases between. Per germline, CDR1 KGHSH and CDR2 LQKENI. The CDR3 DNA sequence: TGTGCCAGCTCACCTACGGGGACGCCTTATAATTCACCCCTCCACTTT. This gives the protein CASSPTGTPYNSPLHF.

The chain couples TRBV4-3 to TRBJ1-1, with no clear D. This CDR3 is built from 15 residues. V lost 1 base to trimming and J lost 0 bases, with 9 bases between them. Germline values: CDR1 LGHNA, CDR2 YSLEER. In nucleotides, the CDR3 is TGCGCCAGCAGCCAAGTGATAGGAATGAACACTGAAGCTTTCTTT. Its translation: CASSQVIGMNTEAFF.

This clone was counted between two and nine times. V usage is TRBV18 and J usage is TRBJ2-1; TRBD2 is a possible D gene (5 bases). V was pared by 6 bases and J by 4 bases, with 16 bases between. Germline CDR1 KGHSH, CDR2 LQKENI. This CDR3 region has 15 residues. The CDR3 DNA reads TGTGCCAGCTCCTCTGGGCCCGGGGAATACAATGAGCAGTTCTTC. Translating gives CASSSGPGEYNEQFF. The full variable domain, its missing parts supplied by reference TRBV18 and TRBJ2-1, is NAGVMQNPRHLVRRRGQEARLRCSPMKGHSHVYWYRQLPEEGLKFMVYLQKENIIDESGMPKERFSAEFPKEGPSILRIQQVVRGDSAAYFCASSSGPGEYNEQFFGPGTRLTVL.

This chain connects TRBV29-1 to TRBJ2-1; D might be TRBD2 (7 bases). Germline V gives CDR1 SQVTM, CDR2 ANQGSEA. Trimming took off 7 bases at V and 1 base at J, with 20 bases between the two ends. CDR3 length: 16 residues. CDR3 sequence (DNA): TGCAGCGCAAAACTTCAGGGGAGGGGGTCCTACAATGAGCAGTTCTTC. It yields the protein CSAKLQGRGSYNEQFF.

This chain connects TRBV7-2 to TRBJ2-3, with 7 nucleotides matching TRBD1. CDR1 and CDR2 from the germline V gene are SGHTA and FQGNSA. After removal of 5 bases from V and 3 bases from J, the junction contained 8 bases not matched to a gene. This CDR3 contains 15 residues. The CDR3 loop reads CASSPLQGETDTQYF. The CDR3 DNA reads TGTGCCAGCAGCCCCCTCCAGGGGGAGACAGATACGCAGTATTTT. Variable domain in full (rest from reference TRBV7-2 and TRBJ2-3): GAGVSQSPSNKVTEKGKDVELRCDPISGHTALYWYRQSLGQGLEFLIYFQGNSAPDKSGLPSDRFSAERTGGSVSTLTIQRTQQEDSAVYLCASSPLQGETDTQYFGPGTRLTVL.

The genes are TRBV9 and TRBJ1-2; D is possibly TRBD1 (5 bases). Germline CDR1 SGDLS, CDR2 YYNGEE. Trimming shortened V by 0 bases and J by 4 bases, and 7 bases separated the two germline ends. This CDR3 comprises 13 residues. The CDR3 loop is CASSVARAYGYTF. DNA for the CDR3: TGTGCCAGCAGCGTAGCCAGGGCCTATGGCTACACCTTC.